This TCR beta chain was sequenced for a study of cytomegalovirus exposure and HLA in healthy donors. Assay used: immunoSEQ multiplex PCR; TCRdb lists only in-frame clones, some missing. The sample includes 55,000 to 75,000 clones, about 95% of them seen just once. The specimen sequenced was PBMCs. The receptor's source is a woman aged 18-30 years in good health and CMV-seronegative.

In DNA form, the CDR3 reads TGTGCCACCAGCAGACTAGCGGGAGGAGGACAAGAGACCCAGTACTTC. Translating it yields CATSRLAGGGQETQYF. The genes are TRBV15 and TRBJ2-5, with TRBD2 identical over 11 bases. The CDR3 extends over 16 amino acids. CDR1 is LNHNV, CDR2 YYDKDF, per germline (reference sequence). V gave up 2 bases and J gave up 2 bases; unmatched junction bases: 4.